A selection of T cell receptor beta chains follows, all from one sample in a study of T cells after posttransplantation cyclophosphamide. Using immunoSEQ multiplex PCR, the repertoire was profiled, and TCRdb retains in-frame clones only, with some absent. Altogether roughly 20,000 clones are present, over 70% being singletons, with the ten largest covering 25% to 35%. The sample in question was PBMCs, obtained after an allogeneic stem cell transplant with post-transplant cyclophosphamide. These receptors came from a young adult male patient who received an allogeneic stem cell transplant from a related donor, was CMV-positive, and had acute GVHD only. Some T cells may have originated in the graft donor. The CDR3 runs from the conserved cysteine through the conserved F or W. The order of the fields is clone size, CDR3 length, J gene, D gene, V gene, CDR3 protein, CDR3 DNA. The D gene is left open where the match is weak. Clone size appears in some rows only: once, few, many, or a class for an expanded clone.

>NA|15|TRBJ1-5|TRBD1|TRBV5-5
CASSSLGTDNQPQHF
TGTGCCAGCAGCTCACTCGGGACAGACAATCAGCCCCAGCATTTT
>NA|15|TRBJ2-3|TRBD1|TRBV2
CASSQGQPSTDTQYF
TGTGCCAGCAGTCAGGGACAGCCAAGCACAGATACGCAGTATTTT
>NA|15|TRBJ1-1|TRBD1|TRBV25-1
CASSEWGQGNTEAFF
TGTGCCAGCAGTGAGTGGGGACAGGGGAACACTGAAGCTTTCTTT
>NA|17|TRBJ2-1|NA|TRBV7-2
CASSFRAAQRSYNEQFF
TGTGCCAGCAGCTTCAGGGCCGCGCAACGCTCCTACAATGAGCAGTTCTTC
>once|14|TRBJ1-1|NA|TRBV28
CASPPAGRWDEAFF
TGTGCCAGCCCACCCGCGGGGCGATGGGATGAAGCTTTCTTT
>few|15|TRBJ1-2|NA|TRBV7-9
CASSFSGSPNYGYTF
TGTGCCAGCAGCTTCTCGGGGTCACCCAACTATGGCTACACCTTC
>NA|14|TRBJ1-2|NA|TRBV6-6
CASSPGGGSYGYTF
TGTGCCAGCAGCCCAGGTGGAGGTAGCTATGGCTACACCTTC
>NA|14|TRBJ1-5|TRBD1|TRBV30
CAWRTGGPNQPQHF
TGTGCCTGGAGGACAGGGGGCCCCAATCAGCCCCAGCATTTT
>NA|14|TRBJ1-1|TRBD1|TRBV4-2
CASSGGGEDTEAFF
TGTGCCAGCAGCGGAGGGGGCGAGGACACTGAAGCTTTCTTT
>few|13|TRBJ2-7|NA|TRBV18
CASSPGAGYEQYF
TGTGCCAGCTCACCGGGAGCGGGCTACGAGCAGTACTTC
>NA|14|TRBJ1-1|TRBD1|TRBV5-4
CASERQGTNTEAFF
TGTGCCAGCGAGCGACAGGGGACGAACACTGAAGCTTTCTTT
>few|16|TRBJ2-5|TRBD2|TRBV7-6
CASSFLAGGKPETQYF
TGTGCCAGCAGCTTCCTGGCGGGGGGTAAACCAGAGACCCAGTACTTC
>NA|14|TRBJ1-6|NA|TRBV10-2
CASSGVRAGSPLHF
TGCGCCAGCAGTGGTGTCAGGGCTGGTTCACCCCTCCACTTT
>NA|12|TRBJ1-1|TRBD1|TRBV6-6
CASRTGDTEAFF
TGTGCCAGCAGGACAGGGGACACTGAAGCTTTCTTT
>NA|16|TRBJ1-4|NA|TRBV4-3
CASSRQTADYNEKLFF
TGCGCCAGCAGCCGGCAAACGGCAGACTATAATGAAAAACTGTTTTTT
>NA|13|TRBJ2-7|TRBD1|TRBV6-5
CASSTGGPYEQYF
TGTGCCAGCAGCACAGGGGGCCCCTACGAGCAGTACTTC
>NA|13|TRBJ1-1|NA|TRBV7-9
CASSPRIPTEAFF
TGTGCCAGCAGCCCTAGGATCCCCACTGAAGCTTTCTTT
>NA|16|TRBJ1-3|NA|TRBV4-3
CASSQDAAGSGNTIYF
TGCGCCAGCAGCCAAGATGCGGCCGGCTCTGGAAACACCATATATTTT
>once|14|TRBJ1-2|TRBD1|TRBV9
CASSVAQGAGGYTF
TGTGCCAGCAGCGTAGCCCAGGGGGCTGGGGGCTACACCTTC
>NA|13|TRBJ2-7|NA|TRBV11-3
CASSPDRGYEQYF
TGTGCCAGCAGCCCCGACAGAGGCTACGAGCAGTACTTC
>NA|15|TRBJ2-5|TRBD2|TRBV11-3
CASSLGLAEKETQYF
TGTGCCAGCAGCTTAGGACTAGCGGAGAAAGAGACCCAGTACTTC